This TCR beta chain was profiled in a study of T cell clones after liver transplantation. Sequencing used immunoSEQ multiplex PCR; TCRdb keeps in-frame clones, though not all of them. The sample comprises about 60,000 clones, over 70% of which are singletons, and over 12% rests with the top ten. Trimming removed 5 bases at V and 0 bases at J, with 16 bases between. Germline V gives CDR1 LNHNV, CDR2 YYDKDF (reference sequence). The CDR3 spans 16 residues. Source: CD4+ T cells from blood, taken before liver transplant. The V gene is TRBV15, the J gene TRBJ2-5; D may be TRBD2 (6 bases). The source of this sequence is a human donor who received a liver transplant. CDR3 loop: CATSRAEAGNQETQYF. As DNA, the CDR3 is TGTGCCACCAGCCGGGCGGAAGCGGGTAACCAAGAGACCCAGTACTTC.